This T cell receptor (beta chain) was sequenced during a study of CD8 T cells in Susac syndrome. The RNA input was roughly 0.45 to 1 ug, and it was reverse transcribed with random hexamers. An immunoSEQ multiplex PCR amplified TCR beta CDR3 over 54 Vbeta and 13 Jbeta. TCRdb passed the immunoSEQ multiplex PCR reads through MiXCR, listing each CDR3 protein once. There are some 26,000 distinct CDR3 sequences in the sample; roughly 94% occur only once, and about 0.27% lies in the top ten. Trimming pared 1 base from V and 5 bases from J, leaving 9 bases between. CDR3 length equals 13 residues. Germline lookup yields CDR1 SGHRS and CDR2 YFSETQ. High-throughput TCR beta sequencing covered peripheral CD8+ and CD4+ T cells.

Sequencing used CD8+ T cells from PBMCs. J is TRBJ1-1 and V is TRBV5-1; tentative D call: TRBD1 (6 bases). The sequence was collected from a human donor in good health. The CDR3 DNA reads as TGCGCCAGCAGCTTGCTTAGGGGGACTGAAGCTTTCTTT. Translating it yields CASSLLRGTEAFF.